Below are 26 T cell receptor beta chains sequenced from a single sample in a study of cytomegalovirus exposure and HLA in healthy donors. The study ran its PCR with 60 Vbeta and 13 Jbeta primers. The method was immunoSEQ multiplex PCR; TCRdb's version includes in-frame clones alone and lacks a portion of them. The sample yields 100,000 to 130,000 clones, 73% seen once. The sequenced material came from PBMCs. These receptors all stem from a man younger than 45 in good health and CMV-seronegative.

This CDR3 reads CAWGGTPGGYTF. CDR3 coding DNA: TGTGCCTGGGGAGGGACCCCTGGAGGCTACACCTTC. V is TRBV30 and J is TRBJ1-2, with D perhaps matching TRBD1 (5 bases). Trimming removed 5 bases at V and 8 bases at J, with 15 bases between. CDR1 is GTSNPN and CDR2 is SVGIG in the germline V gene (reference sequence). This CDR3 spans 12 amino acids. Complete variable domain (other parts from reference TRBV30 and TRBJ1-2): SQTIHQWPATLVQPVGSPLSLECTVEGTSNPNLYWYRQAAGRGLQLLFYSVGIGQISSEVPQNLSASRPQDRQFILSSKKLLLSDSGFYLCAWGGTPGGYTFGSGTRLTVV.

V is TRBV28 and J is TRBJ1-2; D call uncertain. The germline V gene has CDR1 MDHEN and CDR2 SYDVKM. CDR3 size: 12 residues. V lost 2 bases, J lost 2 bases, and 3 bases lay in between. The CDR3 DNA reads TGTGCCAGCAGTTTACCGAACTATGGCTACACCTTC. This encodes CASSLPNYGYTF.

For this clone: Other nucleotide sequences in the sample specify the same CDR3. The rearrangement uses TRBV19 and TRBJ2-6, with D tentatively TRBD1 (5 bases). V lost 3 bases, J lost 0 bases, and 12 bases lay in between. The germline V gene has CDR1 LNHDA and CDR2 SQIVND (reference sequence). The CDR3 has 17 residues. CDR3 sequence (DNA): TGTGCCAGTAGTATCCAGGGCGGATCCTCTGGGGCCAACGTCCTGACTTTC. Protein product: CASSIQGGSSGANVLTF. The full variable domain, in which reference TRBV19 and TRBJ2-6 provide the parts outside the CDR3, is DGGITQSPKYLFRKEGQNVTLSCEQNLNHDAMYWYRQDPGQGLRLIYYSQIVNDFQKGDIAEGYSVSREKKESFPLTVTSAQKNPTAFYLCASSIQGGSSGANVLTFGAGSRLTVL.

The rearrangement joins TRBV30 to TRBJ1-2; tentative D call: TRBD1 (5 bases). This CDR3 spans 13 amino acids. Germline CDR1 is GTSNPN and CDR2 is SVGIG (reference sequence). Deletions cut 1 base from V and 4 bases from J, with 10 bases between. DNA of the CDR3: TGTGCCTGGAGTGCTGGGGGGGTCTATGGCTACACCTTC. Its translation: CAWSAGGVYGYTF.

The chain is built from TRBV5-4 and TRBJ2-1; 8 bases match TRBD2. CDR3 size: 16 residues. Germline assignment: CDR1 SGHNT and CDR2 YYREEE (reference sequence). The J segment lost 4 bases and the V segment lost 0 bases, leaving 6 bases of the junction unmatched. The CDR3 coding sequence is TGTGCCAGCAGCTTGGAGGGACTAGGACCTTACAATGAGCAGTTCTTC. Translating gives CASSLEGLGPYNEQFF.

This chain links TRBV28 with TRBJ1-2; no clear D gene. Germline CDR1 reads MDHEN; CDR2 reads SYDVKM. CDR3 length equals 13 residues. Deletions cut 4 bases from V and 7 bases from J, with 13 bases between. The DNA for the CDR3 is TGTGCCAGCAGTTCCCCACAGATTCCTGGCTACACCTTC. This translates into CASSSPQIPGYTF.

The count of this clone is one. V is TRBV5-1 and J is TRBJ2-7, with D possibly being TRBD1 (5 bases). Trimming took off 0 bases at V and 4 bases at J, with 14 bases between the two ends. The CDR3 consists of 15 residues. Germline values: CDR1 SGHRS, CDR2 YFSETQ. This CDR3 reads CASSLEDKAVYEQYF. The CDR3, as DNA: TGCGCCAGCAGCTTGGAGGACAAGGCGGTTTACGAGCAGTACTTC.

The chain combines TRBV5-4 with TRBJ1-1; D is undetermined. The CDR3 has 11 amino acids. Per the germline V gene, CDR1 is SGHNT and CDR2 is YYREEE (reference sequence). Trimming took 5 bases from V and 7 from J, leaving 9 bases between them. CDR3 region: CASSLADEAFF. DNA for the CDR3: TGTGCCAGCAGTCTCGCAGATGAAGCTTTCTTT.

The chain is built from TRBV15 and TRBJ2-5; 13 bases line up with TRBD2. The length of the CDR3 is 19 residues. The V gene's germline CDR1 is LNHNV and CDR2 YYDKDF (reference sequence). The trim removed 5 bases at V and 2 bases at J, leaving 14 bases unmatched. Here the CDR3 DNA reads TGTGCCACCAGCGGTCCGGGACTAGCGGGATCCGAGCCTCAAGAGACCCAGTACTTC. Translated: CATSGPGLAGSEPQETQYF.

CDR3 nucleotides: TGTGCCAGCTCACCACCGGTCCGGGGGGCGGGCACTGAAGCTTTCTTT. Protein product: CASSPPVRGAGTEAFF. The rearrangement joins TRBV18 to TRBJ1-1; D possibly corresponds to TRBD1 (6 bases). This CDR3 is built from 16 residues. V gave up 0 bases and J gave up 4 bases, with 15 bases separating them. Germline CDR1 and CDR2: KGHSH and LQKENI.

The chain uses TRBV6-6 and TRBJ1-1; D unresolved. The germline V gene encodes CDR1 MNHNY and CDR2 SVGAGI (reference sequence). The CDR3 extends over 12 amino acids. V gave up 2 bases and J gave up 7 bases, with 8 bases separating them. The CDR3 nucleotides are TGTGCCAGCAGTTACGAGAGCGTTGAAGCTTTCTTT. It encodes CASSYESVEAFF.

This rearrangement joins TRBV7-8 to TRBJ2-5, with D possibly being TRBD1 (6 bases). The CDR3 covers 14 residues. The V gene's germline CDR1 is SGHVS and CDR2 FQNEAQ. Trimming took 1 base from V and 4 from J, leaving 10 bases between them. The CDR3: CASSLGTVTETQYF. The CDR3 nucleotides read TGTGCCAGCAGCTTAGGGACAGTTACAGAGACCCAGTACTTC. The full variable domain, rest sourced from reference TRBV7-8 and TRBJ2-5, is GAGVSQSPRYKVAKRGQDVALRCDPISGHVSLFWYQQALGQGPEFLTYFQNEAQLDKSGLPSDRFFAERPEGSVSTLKIQRTQQEDSAVYLCASSLGTVTETQYFGPGTRLLVL.

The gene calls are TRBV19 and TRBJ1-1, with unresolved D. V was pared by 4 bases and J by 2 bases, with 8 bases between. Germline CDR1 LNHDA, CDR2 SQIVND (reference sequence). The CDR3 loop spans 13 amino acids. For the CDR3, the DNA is TGTGCCAGTAGTAGTTCAGGAAACACTGAAGCTTTCTTT. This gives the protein CASSSSGNTEAFF.

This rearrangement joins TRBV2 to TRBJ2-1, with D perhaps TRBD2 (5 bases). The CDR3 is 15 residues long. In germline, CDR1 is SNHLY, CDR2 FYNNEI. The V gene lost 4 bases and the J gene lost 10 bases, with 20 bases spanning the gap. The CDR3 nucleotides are TGTGCCAGCAGTGGTATTCGAAGCGGCAATGGGGAGCAGTTCTTC. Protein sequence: CASSGIRSGNGEQFF. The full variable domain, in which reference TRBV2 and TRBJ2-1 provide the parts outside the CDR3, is EPEVTQTPSHQVTQMGQEVILRCVPISNHLYFYWYRQILGQKVEFLVSFYNNEISEKSEIFDDQFSVERPDGSNFTLKIRSTKLEDSAMYFCASSGIRSGNGEQFFGPGTRLTVL.

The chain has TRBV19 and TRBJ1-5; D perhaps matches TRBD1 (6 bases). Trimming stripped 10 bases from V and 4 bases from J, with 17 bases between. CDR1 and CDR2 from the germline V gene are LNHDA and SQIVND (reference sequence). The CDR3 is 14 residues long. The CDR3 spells CATRQAEWNQPQHF. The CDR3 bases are TGTGCCACCCGACAGGCAGAGTGGAATCAGCCCCAGCATTTT.

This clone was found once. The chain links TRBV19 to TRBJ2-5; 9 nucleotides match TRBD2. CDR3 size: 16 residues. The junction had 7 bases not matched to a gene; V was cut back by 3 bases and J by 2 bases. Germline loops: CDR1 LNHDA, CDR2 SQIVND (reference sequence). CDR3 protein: CASSIQASGAQETQYF. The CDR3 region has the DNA TGTGCCAGTAGTATTCAGGCTAGCGGGGCGCAAGAGACCCAGTACTTC.

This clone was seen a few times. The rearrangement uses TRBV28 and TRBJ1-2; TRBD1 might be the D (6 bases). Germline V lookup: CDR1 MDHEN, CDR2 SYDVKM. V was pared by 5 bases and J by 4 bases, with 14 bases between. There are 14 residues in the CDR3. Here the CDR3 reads CASSDSGEGYGYTF. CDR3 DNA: TGTGCCAGCAGTGACTCAGGGGAGGGCTATGGCTACACCTTC.

This CDR3 is CASSTTSGRPGETQYF. The DNA for the CDR3 is TGTGCCAGTAGTACGACTAGCGGGAGGCCCGGGGAGACCCAGTACTTC. This sequence joins TRBV19 and TRBJ2-5; 13 bases line up with TRBD2. V shed 4 bases and J 5 bases; nucleotides not matched to a gene: 7. The CDR3 consists of 16 residues. Germline V gene lookup returns CDR1 LNHDA and CDR2 SQIVND (reference sequence).

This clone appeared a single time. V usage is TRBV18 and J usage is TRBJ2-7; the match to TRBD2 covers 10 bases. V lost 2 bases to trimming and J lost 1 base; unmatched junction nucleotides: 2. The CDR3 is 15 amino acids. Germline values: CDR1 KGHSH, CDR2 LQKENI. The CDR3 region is CASSPGLAESYEQYF. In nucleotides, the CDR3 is TGTGCCAGCTCACCAGGACTAGCGGAATCCTACGAGCAGTACTTC.

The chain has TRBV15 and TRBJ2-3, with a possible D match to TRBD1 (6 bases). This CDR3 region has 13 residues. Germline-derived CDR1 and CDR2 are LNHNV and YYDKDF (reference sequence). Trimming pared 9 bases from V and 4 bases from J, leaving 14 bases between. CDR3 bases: TGTGCCACATCAGGGGAAGTGGCAGATACGCAGTATTTT. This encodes CATSGEVADTQYF.

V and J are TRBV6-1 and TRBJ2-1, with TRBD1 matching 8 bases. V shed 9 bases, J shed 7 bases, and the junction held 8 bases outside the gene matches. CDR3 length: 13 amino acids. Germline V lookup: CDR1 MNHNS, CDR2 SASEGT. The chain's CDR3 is CASPSTGGNEQFF. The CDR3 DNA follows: TGTGCCAGTCCTTCCACAGGGGGGAATGAGCAGTTCTTC.

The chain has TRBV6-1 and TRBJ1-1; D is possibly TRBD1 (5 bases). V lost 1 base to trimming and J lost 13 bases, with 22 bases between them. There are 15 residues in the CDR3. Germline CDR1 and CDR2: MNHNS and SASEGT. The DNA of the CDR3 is TGTGCCAGCAGTGAAGGGGGCGGTGCCCGAGATGAACGTTTCTTT. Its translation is CASSEGGGARDERFF.

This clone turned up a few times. As DNA, the CDR3 is TGCGCCAGCAGCTTGGCAGTGGGAGTAGTGGTTGAGCAGTTCTTC. It encodes CASSLAVGVVVEQFF. V gene TRBV5-1 combines with J gene TRBJ2-1, with a weak D call TRBD2 (5 bases). The V gene's germline CDR1 is SGHRS and CDR2 YFSETQ. The CDR3 extends over 15 amino acids. V lost 0 bases to trimming and J lost 9 bases, with 16 bases between them.

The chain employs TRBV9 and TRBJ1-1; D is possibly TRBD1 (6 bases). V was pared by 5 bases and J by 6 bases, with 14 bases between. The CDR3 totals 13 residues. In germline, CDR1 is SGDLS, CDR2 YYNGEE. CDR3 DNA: TGTGCCAGCAGTTCCGGGGGGCGGTCTGAAGCTTTCTTT. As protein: CASSSGGRSEAFF.

The CDR3 loop reads CASSKSAGRANEKLFF. Written as DNA, the CDR3 is TGTGCCAGCAGCAAATCGGCAGGGAGGGCTAATGAAAAACTGTTTTTT. The rearrangement uses TRBV21-1 and TRBJ1-4. TRBV21-1 corresponds to a pseudogene. The CDR3 runs to 16 residues.

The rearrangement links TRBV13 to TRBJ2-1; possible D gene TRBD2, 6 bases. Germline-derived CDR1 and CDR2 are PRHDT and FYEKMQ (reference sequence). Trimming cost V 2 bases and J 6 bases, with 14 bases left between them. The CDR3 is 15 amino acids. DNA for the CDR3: TGTGCCAGCAGCTTATATCTCGAGGGAGGCAATGAGCAGTTCTTC. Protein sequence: CASSLYLEGGNEQFF.